The entry below describes one T cell receptor (beta chain). This sample stems from a study of cytomegalovirus exposure and HLA in healthy donors. This CDR3 is built from 16 residues. Germline V lookup: CDR1 SGHTA, CDR2 FQGTGA. The ends were cut back, 5 bases at V and 0 bases at J, with 15 bases in the middle. Primers: 60 Vbeta forward and 13 Jbeta reverse. Here immunoSEQ multiplex PCR was the method, and the copy in TCRdb shows in-frame clones only, minus some. The sample yields 120,000 or so clones, over 70% seen once. Sequencing was carried out using PBMCs. The receptor's source is a man in his forties or fifties in good health and CMV-seropositive. This chain uses TRBV7-3 with TRBJ2-3; D possibly corresponds to TRBD1 (5 bases). CDR3 DNA sequence: TGTGCCAGCAGCAAAGACGACAGCCCTAGCACAGATACGCAGTATTTT. It translates to CASSKDDSPSTDTQYF.